The following is a TCR beta chain sequence with its context. Its antigen is currently unknown. This sample is part of a study of T cell repertoires in cytomegalovirus infection. General study findings and limits: Adding up the frequency of public TCR beta families identified people who carried CMV plus the relevant HLA.

In TCRdb, the reads were re-called with MiXCR into one record per CDR3 protein. The sample has about 700,000 distinct CDR3 sequences, 30% to 35% seen once. With 6 bases removed from V and 8 bases from J, the gap between germline ends came to 13 bases. Germline CDR1 and CDR2: MNHEY and SMNVEV (reference sequence). This CDR3 has 12 amino acids. The TCR was taken from a human donor in good health (CMV status not recorded). Some clones in this sample may be carry-over from other donors' samples. Sequencing used cultured PBMCs, obtained from culture after CMV antigen stimulation. V is TRBV27 and J is TRBJ1-1; no clear D. CDR3 protein: CASRFGIGEAFF. CDR3 bases: TGTGCCAGCAGGTTCGGTATCGGGGAAGCTTTCTTT.